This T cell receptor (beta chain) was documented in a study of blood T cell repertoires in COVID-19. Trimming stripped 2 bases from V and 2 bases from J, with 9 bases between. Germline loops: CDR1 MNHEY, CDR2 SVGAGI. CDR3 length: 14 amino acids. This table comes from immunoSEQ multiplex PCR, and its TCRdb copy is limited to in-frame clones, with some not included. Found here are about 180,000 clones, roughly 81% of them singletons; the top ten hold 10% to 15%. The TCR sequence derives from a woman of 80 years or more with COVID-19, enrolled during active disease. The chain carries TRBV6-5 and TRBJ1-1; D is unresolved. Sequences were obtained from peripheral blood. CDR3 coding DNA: TGTGCCAGCAGTTACCGGCAGGCCAACACTGAAGCTTTCTTT. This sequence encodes CASSYRQANTEAFF.